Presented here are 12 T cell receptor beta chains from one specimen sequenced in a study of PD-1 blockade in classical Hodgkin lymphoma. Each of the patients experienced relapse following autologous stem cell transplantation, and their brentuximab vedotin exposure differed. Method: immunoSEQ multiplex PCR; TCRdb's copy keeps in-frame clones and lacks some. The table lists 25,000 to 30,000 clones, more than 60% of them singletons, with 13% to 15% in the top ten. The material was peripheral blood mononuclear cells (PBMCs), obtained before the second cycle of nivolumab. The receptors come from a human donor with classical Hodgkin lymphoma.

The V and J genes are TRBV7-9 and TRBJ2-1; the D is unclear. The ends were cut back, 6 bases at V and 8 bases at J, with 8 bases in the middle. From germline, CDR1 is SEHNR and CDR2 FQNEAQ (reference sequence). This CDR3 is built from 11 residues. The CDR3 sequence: CASSPGYEQFF. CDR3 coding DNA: TGTGCCAGCAGTCCCGGATATGAGCAGTTCTTC.

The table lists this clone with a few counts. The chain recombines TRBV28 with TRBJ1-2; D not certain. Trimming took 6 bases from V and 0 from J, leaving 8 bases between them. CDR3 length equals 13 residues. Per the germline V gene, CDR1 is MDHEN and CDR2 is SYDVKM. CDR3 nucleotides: TGTGCCAGCAGGGAGCCGCCTAACTATGGCTACACCTTC. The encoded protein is CASREPPNYGYTF.

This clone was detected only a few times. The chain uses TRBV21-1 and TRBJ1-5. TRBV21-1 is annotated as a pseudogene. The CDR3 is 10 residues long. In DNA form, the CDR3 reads TGTGCCAGCGGACATCAGCCCCAGCATTTT. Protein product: CASGHQPQHF.

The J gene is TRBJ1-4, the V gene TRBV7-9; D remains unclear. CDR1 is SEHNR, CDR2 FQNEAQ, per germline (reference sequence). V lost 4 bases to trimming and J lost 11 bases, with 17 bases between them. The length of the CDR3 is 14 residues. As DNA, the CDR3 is TGTGCCAGCAGCTATCGGACCGACATTCAGAAACTGTTTTTT. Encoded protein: CASSYRTDIQKLFF. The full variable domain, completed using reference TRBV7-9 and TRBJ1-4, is DTGVSQNPRHKITKRGQNVTFRCDPISEHNRLYWYRQTLGQGPEFLTYFQNEAQLEKSRLLSDRFSAERPKGSFSTLEIQRTEQGDSAMYLCASSYRTDIQKLFFGSGTQLSVL.

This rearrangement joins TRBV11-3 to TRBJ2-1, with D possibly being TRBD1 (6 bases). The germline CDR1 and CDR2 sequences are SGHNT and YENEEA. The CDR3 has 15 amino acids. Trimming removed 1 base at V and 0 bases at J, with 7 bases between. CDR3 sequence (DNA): TGTGCCAGCAGCTTAGGCAGGGGCTCCTACAATGAGCAGTTCTTC. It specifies CASSLGRGSYNEQFF. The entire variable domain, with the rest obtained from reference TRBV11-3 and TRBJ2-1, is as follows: EAGVVQSPRYKIIEKKQPVAFWCNPISGHNTLYWYLQNLGQGPELLIRYENEEAVDDSQLPKDRFSAERLKGVDSTLKIQPAELGDSAVYLCASSLGRGSYNEQFFGPGTRLTVL.

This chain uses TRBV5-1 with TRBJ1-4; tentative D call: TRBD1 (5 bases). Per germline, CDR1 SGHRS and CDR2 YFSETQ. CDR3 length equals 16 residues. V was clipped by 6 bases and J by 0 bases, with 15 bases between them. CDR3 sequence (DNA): TGCGCCAGCAACGAACTGGGGCCCGCAACTAATGAAAAACTGTTTTTT. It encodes CASNELGPATNEKLFF.

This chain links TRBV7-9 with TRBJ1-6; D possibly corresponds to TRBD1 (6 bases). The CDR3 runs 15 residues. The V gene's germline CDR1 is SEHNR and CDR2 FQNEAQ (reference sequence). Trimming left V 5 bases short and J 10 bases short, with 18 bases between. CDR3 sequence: CASSLSGGARSPLHF. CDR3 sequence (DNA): TGTGCCAGCAGCCTCTCCGGGGGGGCGAGATCACCCCTCCACTTT. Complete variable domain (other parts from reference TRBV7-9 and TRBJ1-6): DTGVSQNPRHKITKRGQNVTFRCDPISEHNRLYWYRQTLGQGPEFLTYFQNEAQLEKSRLLSDRFSAERPKGSFSTLEIQRTEQGDSAMYLCASSLSGGARSPLHFGNGTRLTVT.

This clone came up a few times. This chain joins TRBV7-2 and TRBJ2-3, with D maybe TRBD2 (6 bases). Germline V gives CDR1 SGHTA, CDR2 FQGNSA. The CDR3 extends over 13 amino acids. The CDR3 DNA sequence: TGTGCAGGAGGGGAGTTCGCCACAGATACGCAGTATTTT. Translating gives CAGGEFATDTQYF.

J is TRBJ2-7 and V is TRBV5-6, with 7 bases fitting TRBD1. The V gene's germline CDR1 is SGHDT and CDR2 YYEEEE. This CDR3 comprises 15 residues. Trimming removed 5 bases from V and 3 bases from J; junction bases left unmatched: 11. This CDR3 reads CASSTSGQFHYEQYF. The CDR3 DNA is TGTGCCAGCAGTACCTCGGGACAGTTCCACTACGAGCAGTACTTC.

CDR3 sequence reads: CASTVGDSVEFF. The CDR3 region has the DNA TGTGCCAGCACCGTTGGGGACTCGGTAGAGTTTTTT. V usage is TRBV5-6 and J usage is TRBJ1-4; possibly TRBD1 for D (5 bases). The CDR3 is 12 amino acids. V shed 6 bases and J shed 16 bases, with 19 bases lying between them. The germline V gene encodes CDR1 SGHDT and CDR2 YYEEEE.

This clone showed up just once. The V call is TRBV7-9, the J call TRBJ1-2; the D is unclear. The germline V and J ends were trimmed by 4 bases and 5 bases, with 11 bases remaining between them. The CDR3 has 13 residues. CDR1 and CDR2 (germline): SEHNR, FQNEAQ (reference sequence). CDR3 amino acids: CASSSPGLYGYTF. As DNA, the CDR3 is TGTGCCAGCAGCTCCCCGGGCCTTTATGGCTACACCTTC. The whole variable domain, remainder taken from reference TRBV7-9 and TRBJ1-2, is DTGVSQNPRHKITKRGQNVTFRCDPISEHNRLYWYRQTLGQGPEFLTYFQNEAQLEKSRLLSDRFSAERPKGSFSTLEIQRTEQGDSAMYLCASSSPGLYGYTFGSGTRLTVV.

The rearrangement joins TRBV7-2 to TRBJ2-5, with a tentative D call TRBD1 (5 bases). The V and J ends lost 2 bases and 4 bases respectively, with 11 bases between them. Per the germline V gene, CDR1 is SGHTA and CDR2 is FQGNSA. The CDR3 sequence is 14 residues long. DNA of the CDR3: TGTGCCAGCAGCTTATCGAGTCAGGGAGAGACCCAGTACTTC. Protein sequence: CASSLSSQGETQYF.